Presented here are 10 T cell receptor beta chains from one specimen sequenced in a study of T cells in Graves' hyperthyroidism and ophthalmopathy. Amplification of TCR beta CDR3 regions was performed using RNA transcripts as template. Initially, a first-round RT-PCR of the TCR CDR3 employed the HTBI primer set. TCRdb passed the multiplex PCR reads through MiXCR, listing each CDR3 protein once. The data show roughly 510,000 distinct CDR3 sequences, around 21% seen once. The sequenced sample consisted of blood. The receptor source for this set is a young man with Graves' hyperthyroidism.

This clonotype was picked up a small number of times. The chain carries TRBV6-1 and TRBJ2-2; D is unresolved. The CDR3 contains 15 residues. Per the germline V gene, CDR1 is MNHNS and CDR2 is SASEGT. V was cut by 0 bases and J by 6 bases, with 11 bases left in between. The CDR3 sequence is CASSEAHDLPGELFF. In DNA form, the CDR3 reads TGTGCCAGCAGTGAAGCCCATGACCTTCCCGGGGAGCTGTTTTTT.

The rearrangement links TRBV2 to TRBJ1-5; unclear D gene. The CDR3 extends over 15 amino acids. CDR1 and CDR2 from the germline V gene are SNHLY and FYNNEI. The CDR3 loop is CAAGCVRDSNQPQHF. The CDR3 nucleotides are TGTGCTGCGGGATGTGTGAGAGATAGCAATCAGCCCCAGCATTTT.

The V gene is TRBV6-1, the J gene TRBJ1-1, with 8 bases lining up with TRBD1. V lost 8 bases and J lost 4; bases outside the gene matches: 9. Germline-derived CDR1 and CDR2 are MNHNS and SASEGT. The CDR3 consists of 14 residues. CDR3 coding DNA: TGTGCCAGCTATGTGACAGGGGCGCCCACTGAAGCTTTCTTT. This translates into CASYVTGAPTEAFF.

As DNA, the CDR3 is TGTGCCAGCAGTTACTGGGGGGGGGCAGAATATACGCAGTATTTT. Its translation: CASSYWGGAEYTQYF. The chain recombines TRBV6-2 or TRBV6-3 with TRBJ2-3, with D possibly matching TRBD2 (7 bases). The germline V gene encodes CDR1 MNHEY and CDR2 SVGEGT. Trimming stripped 1 base from V and 7 bases from J, with 15 bases between. The CDR3 has 15 amino acids.

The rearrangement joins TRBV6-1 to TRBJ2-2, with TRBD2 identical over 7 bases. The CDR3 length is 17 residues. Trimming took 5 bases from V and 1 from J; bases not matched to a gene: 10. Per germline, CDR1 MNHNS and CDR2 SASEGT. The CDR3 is CASSPLGKRGNTGELFF. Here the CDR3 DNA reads TGTGCCAGCAGTCCCCTAGGGAAGCGGGGGAACACCGGGGAGCTGTTTTTT.

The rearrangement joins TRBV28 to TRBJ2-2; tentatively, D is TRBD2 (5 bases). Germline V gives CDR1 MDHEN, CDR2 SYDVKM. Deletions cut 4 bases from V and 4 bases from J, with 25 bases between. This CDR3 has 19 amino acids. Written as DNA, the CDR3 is TGTGCCAGCAGTTCCCTCAAGACTATTGAGGGTTTTGGCACCGGGGAGCTGTTTTTT. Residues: CASSSLKTIEGFGTGELFF.

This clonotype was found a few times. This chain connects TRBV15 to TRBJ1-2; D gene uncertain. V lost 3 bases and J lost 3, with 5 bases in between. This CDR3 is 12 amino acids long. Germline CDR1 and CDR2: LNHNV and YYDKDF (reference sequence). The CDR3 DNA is TGTGCCACCAGCAGGACCCACTATGGCTACACCTTC. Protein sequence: CATSRTHYGYTF.

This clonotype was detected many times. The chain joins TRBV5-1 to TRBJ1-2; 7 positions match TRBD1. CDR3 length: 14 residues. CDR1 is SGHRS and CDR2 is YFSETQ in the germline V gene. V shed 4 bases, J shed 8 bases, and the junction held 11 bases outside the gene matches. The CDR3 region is CASSPLEGAEGYTF. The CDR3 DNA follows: TGCGCCAGCAGCCCATTGGAGGGGGCAGAGGGCTACACCTTC. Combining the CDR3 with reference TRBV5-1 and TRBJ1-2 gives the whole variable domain KAGVTQTPRYLIKTRGQQVTLSCSPISGHRSVSWYQQTPGQGLQFLFEYFSETQRNKGNFPGRFSGRQFSNSRSEMNVSTLELGDSALYLCASSPLEGAEGYTFGSGTRLTVV.

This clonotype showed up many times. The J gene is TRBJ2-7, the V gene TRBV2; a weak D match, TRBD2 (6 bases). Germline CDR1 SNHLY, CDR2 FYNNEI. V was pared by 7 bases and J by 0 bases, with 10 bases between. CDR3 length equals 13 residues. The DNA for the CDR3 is TGTGCCAGCAACGACGGGAGCTCCTACGAGCAGTACTTC. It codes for CASNDGSSYEQYF.

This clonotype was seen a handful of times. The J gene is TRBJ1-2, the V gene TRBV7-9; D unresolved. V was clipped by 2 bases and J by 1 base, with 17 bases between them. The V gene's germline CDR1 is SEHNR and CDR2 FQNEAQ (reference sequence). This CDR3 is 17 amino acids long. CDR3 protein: CASSLPPGRTDNYGYTF. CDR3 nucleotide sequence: TGTGCCAGCAGCTTACCCCCAGGCCGCACCGATAACTATGGCTACACCTTC.